The rows below give T cell receptor beta chains drawn from one sample of a study of early T cells in non-severe SARS-CoV-2 infection. TCRdb re-derived calls from the 5' RACE reads in MiXCR, one entry per CDR3 protein. Among some 49,000 distinct CDR3 sequences listed, approximately 8% were seen once. What was sequenced was whole blood. The receptors here all came from an adult who was a healthcare worker with PCR-confirmed SARS-CoV-2 infection or an uninfected control (not recorded which). The CDR3 runs from the conserved cysteine through the conserved F or W.

CDR3 protein: CASSQGLTQETQYF; V gene: TRBV4-1; J gene: TRBJ2-5
CDR3 protein: CASSLVPHLRTSRFSDTQYF; V gene: TRBV5-1; J gene: TRBJ2-3
CDR3 protein: CANQGTRSSDEQFF; V gene: TRBV19; J gene: TRBJ2-1
CDR3 protein: CASSFGAAFEQFF; V gene: TRBV5-6; J gene: TRBJ2-1
CDR3 protein: CASSFGGNSGNTIYF; V gene: TRBV12-3/TRBV12-4; J gene: TRBJ1-3
CDR3 protein: CASSSSRAHEQYF; V gene: TRBV12-3/TRBV12-4; J gene: TRBJ2-7
CDR3 protein: CASSATGGRYYEQYF; V gene: TRBV27; J gene: TRBJ2-7
CDR3 protein: CANKRDRGTEAFF; V gene: TRBV2; J gene: TRBJ1-1
CDR3 protein: CASSLSSGTSGHEQYF; V gene: TRBV27; J gene: TRBJ2-7
CDR3 protein: CASSRESSYEQYF; V gene: TRBV5-1; J gene: TRBJ2-7
CDR3 protein: CASKYTGTSGSYNEQFF; V gene: TRBV27; J gene: TRBJ2-1
CDR3 protein: CASSKTKSDTQYF; V gene: TRBV5-4; J gene: TRBJ2-3
CDR3 protein: CASSPDGAGGYEQYF; V gene: TRBV5-1; J gene: TRBJ2-7
CDR3 protein: CATSDSLYPTAGLKTLYF; V gene: TRBV24-1; J gene: TRBJ2-4
CDR3 protein: CSARDRRLYNEQFF; V gene: TRBV20-1; J gene: TRBJ2-1
CDR3 protein: CSARQRTVMDLTDTQYF; V gene: TRBV20-1; J gene: TRBJ2-3
CDR3 protein: CASSHIRGRTEAFF; V gene: TRBV3-1; J gene: TRBJ1-1
CDR3 protein: CASSNWETGGNAVDTQYF; V gene: TRBV21-1; J gene: TRBJ2-3
CDR3 protein: CASSFAGGAVDTQYF; V gene: TRBV7-3; J gene: TRBJ2-3
CDR3 protein: CASRWAAGVYNEQFF; V gene: TRBV28; J gene: TRBJ2-1
CDR3 protein: CASSPASSGNTIYF; V gene: TRBV18; J gene: TRBJ1-3
CDR3 protein: CASSADTTEAFF; V gene: TRBV5-1; J gene: TRBJ1-1
CDR3 protein: CASSLMIGGALSSYNEQFF; V gene: TRBV7-3; J gene: TRBJ2-1
CDR3 protein: CASHIGTANSPLHF; V gene: TRBV2; J gene: TRBJ1-6
CDR3 protein: CASTSGLRENNSPLHF; V gene: TRBV9; J gene: TRBJ1-6
CDR3 protein: CASSPKSGFGFEAFF; V gene: TRBV11-2; J gene: TRBJ1-1
CDR3 protein: CASSRQGAGYNEQFF; V gene: TRBV11-1; J gene: TRBJ2-1
CDR3 protein: CASSPRQANLYNEQFF; V gene: TRBV6-5; J gene: TRBJ2-1
CDR3 protein: CASSLTGDEAFF; V gene: TRBV9; J gene: TRBJ1-1
CDR3 protein: CASSYSKFANSGNTIYF; V gene: TRBV6-6; J gene: TRBJ1-3
CDR3 protein: CASRADRADGYTF; V gene: TRBV6-6; J gene: TRBJ1-2
CDR3 protein: CATSRGTGTGTNYGYTF; V gene: TRBV15; J gene: TRBJ1-2
CDR3 protein: CASSSRTSNGNEQFF; V gene: TRBV28; J gene: TRBJ2-1
CDR3 protein: CASSLSGGSSYNEQFF; V gene: TRBV4-2; J gene: TRBJ2-1
CDR3 protein: CAIRSSGIGTDTQYF; V gene: TRBV10-3; J gene: TRBJ2-3
CDR3 protein: CASSRDSSYEQYF; V gene: TRBV2; J gene: TRBJ2-7
CDR3 protein: CASIPRATLDRGYF; V gene: TRBV6-1; J gene: TRBJ2-7
CDR3 protein: CASSYELSYEQYF; V gene: TRBV5-1; J gene: TRBJ2-7
CDR3 protein: CASSNGGGSGANVLTF; V gene: TRBV18; J gene: TRBJ2-6
CDR3 protein: CSARAGTGTYNEQFF; V gene: TRBV20-1; J gene: TRBJ2-1
CDR3 protein: CASSPQSVGNSNEQFF; V gene: TRBV3-1; J gene: TRBJ2-1
CDR3 protein: CASSLPSRLAGGTDTQYF; V gene: TRBV28; J gene: TRBJ2-3
CDR3 protein: CGREANGGYTF; V gene: TRBV20-1; J gene: TRBJ1-2
CDR3 protein: CASSPSRDYGYTF; V gene: TRBV28; J gene: TRBJ1-2
CDR3 protein: CASSYRGLRQETQYF; V gene: TRBV6-5; J gene: TRBJ2-5
CDR3 protein: CASSSDTSYEQYF; V gene: TRBV27; J gene: TRBJ2-7